The 10 T cell receptor beta chains below were found in one sample sequenced in a study of Ad26.COV2.S vaccination and SARS-CoV-2 variants. Assay: immunoSEQ multiplex PCR; the TCRdb copy retains only in-frame clones and omits some. The data contain roughly 350,000 clones, more than 75% of them singletons. Specified treatment: 15 to 20 received Ad26.COV2.S at low or high dose, single or two shots; about 5 received placebo; per-sample allocation not given. Sampling was done on day 63 after the first vaccine or placebo injection. The input for sequencing was peripheral blood, taken in a trial of Ad26.COV2.S vaccine versus placebo. The receptor source for this set is a person between 18 and 60 years old who received the Ad26.COV2.S COVID-19 vaccine or a placebo.

The rearrangement joins TRBV6-6 to TRBJ1-1; D is undetermined. From germline, CDR1 is MNHNY and CDR2 SVGAGI (reference sequence). Trimming removed 6 bases from V and 8 bases from J, with 10 bases in between. CDR3 length: 11 amino acids. The CDR3 loop is CASRPRAEAFF. CDR3 bases: TGTGCCAGCAGACCGCGGGCGGAAGCTTTCTTT.

V gene TRBV19 combines with J gene TRBJ2-2, with D perhaps being TRBD1 or TRBD2 (6 bases each). The CDR3 runs 15 residues. V lost 2 bases and J 8 bases, leaving 15 bases between the germline ends. The V gene's germline CDR1 is LNHDA and CDR2 SQIVND (reference sequence). Here the CDR3 reads CASSISGALRGELFF. The CDR3 DNA sequence: TGTGCCAGTAGTATATCGGGGGCCCTGAGGGGGGAGCTGTTTTTT.

J is TRBJ2-4 and V is TRBV5-1; D might be TRBD2 (6 bases). V lost 0 bases to trimming and J lost 7 bases, with 11 bases between them. Germline lookup yields CDR1 SGHRS and CDR2 YFSETQ. The CDR3 has 14 amino acids. The CDR3 protein is CASSLVGGLNIQYF. CDR3 coding DNA: TGCGCCAGCAGCTTGGTTGGGGGACTTAACATTCAGTACTTC.

The chain recombines TRBV15 with TRBJ2-5, with no clear D. The CDR3 totals 14 residues. From germline, CDR1 is LNHNV and CDR2 YYDKDF (reference sequence). V was clipped by 0 bases and J by 2 bases, with 7 bases between them. CDR3 coding DNA: TGTGCCACCAGCAGAGAGGCTTTTCAAGAGACCCAGTACTTC. Its protein is CATSREAFQETQYF.

The chain is built from TRBV5-1 and TRBJ1-2; 8 positions agree with TRBD1. The CDR3 sequence is 15 residues long. CDR1 and CDR2 from the germline V gene are SGHRS and YFSETQ. V trimming: 0 bases; J trimming: 2 bases; junction bases outside the gene matches: 3. The CDR3 sequence is CASSLVTGVNYGYTF. The CDR3 nucleotides are TGCGCCAGCAGCTTGGTGACAGGGGTGAACTATGGCTACACCTTC.

This chain uses TRBV29-1 with TRBJ2-7, with D unclear. Trimming cost V 7 bases and J 0 bases, with 13 bases left between them. Looked up from germline, CDR1 is SQVTM and CDR2 is ANQGSEA. The CDR3 totals 13 residues. DNA of the CDR3: TGCAGCGGCAGGTTTTCAAGCTCCTACGAGCAGTACTTC. It translates to CSGRFSSSYEQYF.

This chain joins TRBV3-1 (or the pseudogene TRBV3-2) and TRBJ1-2, with D hard to call. The germline CDR1 and CDR2 sequences are LGHDT and YNNKEL (reference sequence). The CDR3 runs 11 residues. Trimming left V 3 bases short and J 4 bases short, with 3 bases between. The CDR3 DNA reads TGTGCCAGCAGCCAGTCCTATGGCTACACCTTC. It codes for CASSQSYGYTF.

This clone was detected a few times. The genes are TRBV3-1 (or the pseudogene TRBV3-2) and TRBJ2-6; 10 bases agree with TRBD1. This CDR3 region has 17 residues. CDR1 and CDR2 from the germline V gene are LGHDT and YNNKEL (reference sequence). V trimming: 4 bases; J trimming: 0 bases; junction bases outside the gene matches: 3. The CDR3 DNA reads TGTGCCAGCAGCCCCCGGACAGGGGGCTCTGGGGCCAACGTCCTGACTTTC. Translation gives CASSPRTGGSGANVLTF.

The chain has TRBV4-1 and TRBJ1-2; tentatively, D is TRBD1 (5 bases). This CDR3 is 16 amino acids long. The V gene lost 1 base and the J gene lost 8 bases, with 20 bases spanning the gap. Germline lookup yields CDR1 MGHRA and CDR2 YSYEKL. In nucleotides, the CDR3 is TGCGCCAGCAGCCAAGCGGACAACACACTTGGTGGGGGCTACACCTTC. Its translation is CASSQADNTLGGGYTF.

The rearrangement uses TRBV19 and TRBJ2-7, with 8 positions matching TRBD2. The V gene's germline CDR1 is LNHDA and CDR2 SQIVND (reference sequence). The CDR3 is 15 amino acids. The J segment lost 3 bases and the V segment lost 2 bases, leaving 6 bases of the junction unmatched. Here the CDR3 DNA reads TGTGCCAGTAGTATACGGAGCGGGGGAATCTACGAGCAGTACTTC. Amino acid sequence: CASSIRSGGIYEQYF.